This T cell receptor beta chain was retrieved from a study of cytomegalovirus exposure and HLA in healthy donors. Study observations and caveats: Researchers left out some V segments, among them TRBV6-2 and TRBV6-3, as indistinguishable. Reports described diagnosis of cytomegalovirus status by the classifier as highly specific and sensitive. Later findings reportedly placed an Asian-associated ancestry cluster below the roughly 700-donor mean for N-insertions.

Primers for the PCR totalled 60 Vbeta and 13 Jbeta. Repertoires were generated with immunoSEQ multiplex PCR, while TCRdb's copy carries only in-frame clones and drops some. The data contain roughly 190,000 clones, around 85% of them singletons. As for this clone: Its target is not known.

Germline V gene lookup returns CDR1 MNHNS and CDR2 SASEGT. Germline trimming cut 4 bases from V and 2 bases from J; bases unmatched to any gene: 6. This CDR3 comprises 15 residues. This TCR came from a middle-aged man in good health and CMV-seropositive. The chain combines TRBV6-1 with TRBJ1-1; TRBD1 aligns across 8 bases. The sample comprised PBMCs. CDR3 amino acids: CASSGRTGGNTEAFF. CDR3 nucleotide sequence: TGTGCCAGCAGTGGCAGAACAGGGGGTAACACTGAAGCTTTCTTT.